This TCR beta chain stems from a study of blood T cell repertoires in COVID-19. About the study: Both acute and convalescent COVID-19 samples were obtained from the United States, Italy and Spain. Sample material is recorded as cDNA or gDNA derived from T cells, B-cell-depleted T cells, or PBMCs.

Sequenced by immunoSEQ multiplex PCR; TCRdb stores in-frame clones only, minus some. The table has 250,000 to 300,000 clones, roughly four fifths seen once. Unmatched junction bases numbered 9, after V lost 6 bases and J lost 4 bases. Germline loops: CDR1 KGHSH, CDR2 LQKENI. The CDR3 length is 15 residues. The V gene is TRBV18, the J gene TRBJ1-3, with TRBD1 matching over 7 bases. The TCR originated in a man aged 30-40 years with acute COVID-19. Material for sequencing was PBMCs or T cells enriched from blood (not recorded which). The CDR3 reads CASSPGTVAGNTIYF. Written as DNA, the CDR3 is TGTGCCAGCTCCCCCGGGACAGTCGCGGGAAACACCATATATTTT.